These 17 T cell receptor beta chains originate from one sample sequenced in a study of T cell responses to AZD1222 COVID-19 vaccine. The data were produced by immunoSEQ multiplex PCR, yet TCRdb's version contains in-frame clones alone and is incomplete. The sample holds approximately 150,000 clones, 80% to 95% seen once. Sequences were derived from peripheral blood, sampled 28 days after the second AZD1222 dose. The receptors shown here come from an adult who received the AZD1222 COVID-19 vaccine.

A single count supports this clone. The DNA for the CDR3 is TGTGCCAGTAGTATAAGCCCGGGACAGGGTAGCGGCTACACCTTC. Its translation is CASSISPGQGSGYTF. The chain carries TRBV19 and TRBJ1-2; 9 bases align to TRBD1. There are 15 residues in the CDR3. In germline, CDR1 is LNHDA, CDR2 SQIVND (reference sequence). V dropped 2 bases and J dropped 8; count of bases not matched to a gene: 9.

The V call is TRBV18, the J call TRBJ2-5, with D possibly being TRBD1 or TRBD2 (6 bases each). Germline CDR1 KGHSH, CDR2 LQKENI. The V gene lost 6 bases and the J gene lost 4 bases, with 27 bases spanning the gap. The CDR3 is 18 residues long. This CDR3 is CASSHTRSARGGGETQYF. The DNA of the CDR3 is TGTGCCAGCTCCCACACGAGATCAGCCCGCGGAGGGGGAGAGACCCAGTACTTC.

The V and J genes are TRBV27 and TRBJ1-4; 7 positions agree with TRBD1. Trimming removed 1 base from V and 6 bases from J; junction bases left unmatched: 2. The CDR3 spans 14 residues. CDR1 is MNHEY, CDR2 SMNVEV, per germline (reference sequence). CDR3 bases: TGTGCCAGCAGTTTATTCGACAGGGATGAAAAACTGTTTTTT. It yields the protein CASSLFDRDEKLFF. Looking up the rest from reference TRBV27 and TRBJ1-4 gives the full variable domain: EAQVTQNPRYLITVTGKKLTVTCSQNMNHEYMSWYRQDPGLGLRQIYYSMNVEVTDKGDVPEGYKVSRKEKRNFPLILESPSPNQTSLYFCASSLFDRDEKLFFGSGTQLSVL.

The J gene is TRBJ1-4, the V gene TRBV28; no clear D. Between the trimmed V and J ends, which lost 3 bases and 7 bases, there was a span of 15 bases. Germline assignment: CDR1 MDHEN and CDR2 SYDVKM. The CDR3 covers 15 residues. The DNA of the CDR3 is TGTGCCAGCAGTTTGCGGTCGATATCTGGTGAAAAACTGTTTTTT. Translating gives CASSLRSISGEKLFF.

V is TRBV11-2 and J is TRBJ2-7; 9 positions agree with TRBD2. CDR3 length: 15 residues. The V and J ends lost 5 bases and 7 bases, in that order; junction bases with no gene match: 12. CDR1 and CDR2 (germline): SGHAT, FQNNGV. DNA of the CDR3: TGTGCCAGCAGCCTCAAGGCGGCTAGCGGGACGGAGCAGTACTTC. The encoded protein is CASSLKAASGTEQYF. The entire variable domain, with the rest obtained from reference TRBV11-2 and TRBJ2-7, is as follows: EAGVAQSPRYKIIEKRQSVAFWCNPISGHATLYWYQQILGQGPKLLIQFQNNGVVDDSQLPKDRFSAERLKGVDSTLKIQPAKLEDSAVYLCASSLKAASGTEQYFGPGTRLTVT.

The V gene is TRBV2, the J gene TRBJ1-1; no clear D gene. V lost 4 bases, J lost 0 bases, and 9 bases lay in between. This CDR3 has 14 residues. CDR1 and CDR2 from the germline V gene are SNHLY and FYNNEI. Here the CDR3 DNA reads TGTGCCAGCAGTGTTATCGGGATGAACACTGAAGCTTTCTTT. The encoded protein is CASSVIGMNTEAFF.

V is TRBV28 and J is TRBJ1-3; the D is unclear. The CDR3 covers 14 residues. Between the trimmed V and J ends, which lost 5 bases and 3 bases, there was a span of 11 bases. CDR1 is MDHEN, CDR2 SYDVKM, per germline. As DNA, the CDR3 is TGTGCCAGCAGTCCAGCGTCGTATGGAAACACCATATATTTT. Translating it yields CASSPASYGNTIYF.

The CDR3 loop is CASKGTYSGNTIYF. The CDR3 DNA follows: TGTGCCAGCAAAGGGACCTACTCTGGAAACACCATATATTTT. This chain links TRBV27 with TRBJ1-3; TRBD1 is a possible D gene (5 bases). The CDR3 spans 14 residues. CDR1 is MNHEY, CDR2 SMNVEV, per germline (reference sequence). V was cut by 7 bases and J by 0 bases, with 10 bases left in between.

The gene calls are TRBV12-3 or TRBV12-4 and TRBJ1-4; the D is unclear. The V end was cut by 6 bases, the J end by 5 bases, with 4 bases between. This CDR3 region has 11 residues. The CDR3 region is CASSFNEKLFF. In DNA form, the CDR3 reads TGTGCCAGCAGCTTCAATGAAAAACTGTTTTTT.

The chain carries TRBV6-6 and TRBJ1-4; a weak D match, TRBD1 (5 bases). V lost 4 bases to trimming and J lost 4 bases, with 13 bases between them. Germline CDR1 MNHNY, CDR2 SVGAGI (reference sequence). This CDR3 spans 15 amino acids. In DNA, the CDR3 is TGTGCCAGCAGTTCCGCGGGGGGTCGTAATGAAAAACTGTTTTTT. This codes for CASSSAGGRNEKLFF.

CDR3 sequence (DNA): TGTGCCAGCAGTGACAGGGCCTACGAGCAGTACTTC. This translates into CASSDRAYEQYF. The rearrangement uses TRBV6-1 and TRBJ2-7, with D possibly TRBD1 on 5 matching bases. This CDR3 is built from 12 residues. Trimming stripped 3 bases from V and 2 bases from J, with 5 bases between. In germline, CDR1 is MNHNS, CDR2 SASEGT.

This clone showed up just once. This chain uses TRBV2 with TRBJ1-3; TRBD1 matches 7 bases. CDR3 length equals 14 residues. The ends lost 8 bases at V and 0 bases at J; junction bases unmatched: 4. The V gene's germline CDR1 is SNHLY and CDR2 FYNNEI. CDR3 in amino acids: CASGDRSSGNTIYF. The CDR3 DNA reads TGTGCCAGCGGGGACAGAAGCTCTGGAAACACCATATATTTT.

The chain is built from TRBV19 and TRBJ1-1; 7 nucleotides align to TRBD1. This CDR3 region has 14 residues. Germline CDR1 is LNHDA and CDR2 is SQIVND (reference sequence). V lost 6 bases, J lost 6 bases, and 10 bases stayed unmatched. CDR3 amino acids: CASSTGVSVPEAFF. As DNA, the CDR3 is TGTGCCAGTAGCACAGGGGTGAGTGTTCCTGAAGCTTTCTTT. The full variable domain, completed using reference TRBV19 and TRBJ1-1, is DGGITQSPKYLFRKEGQNVTLSCEQNLNHDAMYWYRQDPGQGLRLIYYSQIVNDFQKGDIAEGYSVSREKKESFPLTVTSAQKNPTAFYLCASSTGVSVPEAFFGQGTRLTVV.

This chain joins TRBV4-2 and TRBJ2-7; 9 positions match TRBD2. This CDR3 has 20 residues. J gave up 2 bases and V 1 base, and 18 bases lay outside the gene matches. Per the germline V gene, CDR1 is LGHNA and CDR2 is YNFKEQ. Written as DNA, the CDR3 is TGTGCCAGCAGCCAAGGATGGGTTTTTGCGGGAGGGCCTAACGCCTACGAGCAGTACTTC. Its protein product is CASSQGWVFAGGPNAYEQYF.

The chain has TRBV14 and TRBJ2-1, with a weak D call TRBD2 (5 bases). CDR1 is SGHDN and CDR2 is FVKESK in the germline V gene. V was clipped by 1 base and J by 2 bases, with 12 bases between them. The CDR3 spans 16 residues. The CDR3 sequence is CASSQGGGLAYNEQFF. CDR3 in DNA: TGTGCCAGCAGCCAAGGCGGAGGTTTAGCCTACAATGAGCAGTTCTTC. Together with reference TRBV14 and TRBJ2-1, the CDR3 gives the full variable domain: EAGVTQFPSHSVIEKGQTVTLRCDPISGHDNLYWYRRVMGKEIKFLLHFVKESKQDESGMPNNRFLAERTGGTYSTLKVQPAELEDSGVYFCASSQGGGLAYNEQFFGPGTRLTVL.

The gene calls are TRBV15 and TRBJ2-5; D remains unclear. The CDR3 is 11 residues long. The germline gives CDR1 LNHNV, CDR2 YYDKDF (reference sequence). V shed 1 base and J shed 6 bases, with 3 bases lying between them. CDR3 in amino acids: CATSRGQTQYF. The CDR3 DNA is TGTGCCACCAGCAGAGGTCAGACCCAGTACTTC.

The rearrangement joins TRBV6-1 to TRBJ2-7, with no clear D. The germline V gene encodes CDR1 MNHNS and CDR2 SASEGT. Trimming left V 1 base short and J 0 bases short, with 10 bases between. This CDR3 is 15 amino acids long. The CDR3 is CASSEVSFSSYEQYF. For the CDR3, the DNA is TGTGCCAGCAGTGAAGTGTCCTTTAGCTCCTACGAGCAGTACTTC.